One sample yielded the 22 T cell receptor beta chains listed below, sequenced in a study of T cell responses to AZD1222 COVID-19 vaccine. Generated by immunoSEQ multiplex PCR, the TCRdb table keeps only in-frame clones and is missing some. Of some 170,000 clones in the sample, about 91% are singletons; the top ten hold 0.9% to 1.2%. The sequenced sample was peripheral blood, obtained 28 days after the second AZD1222 dose. Receptor source: an adult who received the AZD1222 COVID-19 vaccine.

The gene calls are TRBV7-2 and TRBJ2-3, with D unclear. V shed 3 bases and J shed 2 bases, with 6 bases lying between them. CDR3 length: 13 residues. The germline V gene has CDR1 SGHTA and CDR2 FQGNSA. CDR3 protein: CASSFVSTDTQYF. CDR3 DNA sequence: TGTGCCAGCAGCTTCGTATCCACAGATACGCAGTATTTT.

The rearrangement uses TRBV7-9 and TRBJ1-6; 9 nucleotides match TRBD1. V gave up 4 bases and J gave up 10 bases; unmatched junction bases: 8. The CDR3 spans 15 residues. Per germline, CDR1 SEHNR and CDR2 FQNEAQ (reference sequence). The CDR3 loop is CASSSTGTGYSPLHF. CDR3 nucleotide sequence: TGTGCCAGCAGCTCCACCGGGACAGGGTACTCACCCCTCCACTTT.

V gene TRBV5-4 combines with J gene TRBJ1-1, with 7 bases that match TRBD1. Trimming removed 4 bases from V and 3 bases from J; junction bases left unmatched: 3. The CDR3 is 13 residues long. The germline V gene has CDR1 SGHNT and CDR2 YYREEE (reference sequence). CDR3 region: CASSPTGYTEAFF. CDR3 nucleotide sequence: TGTGCCAGCAGCCCGACAGGGTACACTGAAGCTTTCTTT.

The gene calls are TRBV27 and TRBJ1-5; 7 nucleotides align to TRBD1. CDR3 length: 18 residues. Unmatched junction bases numbered 15, after V lost 1 base and J lost 6 bases. In germline, CDR1 is MNHEY, CDR2 SMNVEV (reference sequence). DNA of the CDR3: TGTGCCAGCAGTTTATATGCTATCCCGACAGGGAGGATTCAGCCCCAGCATTTT. Protein: CASSLYAIPTGRIQPQHF.

In DNA form, the CDR3 reads TGTGCCAGCAGCTTCGGGACAGGAGGGAACACTGAAGCTTTCTTT. The encoded protein is CASSFGTGGNTEAFF. The chain is built from TRBV13 and TRBJ1-1; 8 bases are a match to TRBD1. The V and J ends lost 3 bases and 1 base, in that order; junction bases with no gene match: 4. CDR1 is PRHDT, CDR2 FYEKMQ, per germline (reference sequence). CDR3 length equals 15 residues.

The V call is TRBV6-5, the J call TRBJ1-2; tentatively, D is TRBD1 (5 bases). CDR1 is MNHEY and CDR2 is SVGAGI in the germline V gene. The CDR3 length is 13 residues. Trimming cost V 5 bases and J 2 bases, with 9 bases left between them. The CDR3 DNA reads as TGTGCCAGCAGTACGGGGGGGAACTATGGCTACACCTTC. Encoded protein: CASSTGGNYGYTF.

This clone showed up just once. The CDR3 loop is CASSYQGANEKLFF. In DNA form, the CDR3 reads TGTGCCAGCAGTTACCAGGGGGCTAATGAAAAACTGTTTTTT. The chain couples TRBV6-5 to TRBJ1-4; 7 positions match TRBD1. V was clipped by 2 bases and J by 3 bases; unmatched bases: 0. CDR3 length equals 14 residues. Germline loops: CDR1 MNHEY, CDR2 SVGAGI.

The chain combines TRBV12-3 or TRBV12-4 with TRBJ1-1; D gene uncertain. V shed 7 bases and J shed 10 bases, with 19 bases lying between them. The CDR3 runs to 13 residues. CDR3 coding DNA: TGTGCCAGCAACCCCGGTCAGGCGGGAGGAGCTTTCTTT. Translating gives CASNPGQAGGAFF.

The chain combines TRBV18 with TRBJ1-1, with a tentative D call TRBD1 (5 bases). CDR1 is KGHSH and CDR2 is LQKENI in the germline V gene. V was shortened by 1 base and J by 1 base, with 13 bases between the two germline ends. The CDR3 sequence is 16 residues long. The CDR3 protein is CASSPRYSQENTEAFF. Here the CDR3 DNA reads TGTGCCAGCTCACCACGTTATTCACAGGAGAACACTGAAGCTTTCTTT.

V is TRBV12-3 or TRBV12-4 and J is TRBJ2-3; D is possibly TRBD1 (5 bases). The V gene lost 8 bases and the J gene lost 4 bases, with 10 bases spanning the gap. The CDR3 runs 12 residues. Here the CDR3 DNA reads TGTGCCAGCTCCAAGGGGTCAGATACGCAGTATTTT. This gives the protein CASSKGSDTQYF.

The rearrangement joins TRBV10-3 to TRBJ2-7; the D gene could be TRBD1 or TRBD2 (5 bases each). Germline V CDR1 and CDR2: ENHRY, SYGVKD. Trimming shortened V by 10 bases and J by 5 bases, and 9 bases separated the two germline ends. This CDR3 region has 10 residues. In DNA, the CDR3 is TGTGCCAGCAGGGACCACGAGCAGTACTTC. It translates to CASRDHEQYF.

The chain uses TRBV29-1 and TRBJ1-1, with D possibly TRBD1 on 6 matching bases. Trimming left V 3 bases short and J 0 bases short, with 20 bases between. Per the germline V gene, CDR1 is SQVTM and CDR2 is ANQGSEA. The CDR3 extends over 17 amino acids. CDR3 amino acids: CSVDKWNRVRVNTEAFF. CDR3 DNA: TGCAGCGTTGATAAGTGGAACAGGGTTCGGGTGAACACTGAAGCTTTCTTT.

The V and J genes are TRBV19 and TRBJ1-5; maybe TRBD1 (6 bases). The CDR3 covers 16 residues. V was shortened by 5 bases and J by 0 bases, with 14 bases between the two germline ends. The germline V gene has CDR1 LNHDA and CDR2 SQIVND (reference sequence). CDR3 nucleotide sequence: TGTGCCAGTAGTTCAGAGACAGGTTATAGCAATCAGCCCCAGCATTTT. Amino acid sequence: CASSSETGYSNQPQHF. Drawing the rest from reference TRBV19 and TRBJ1-5, the complete variable domain is DGGITQSPKYLFRKEGQNVTLSCEQNLNHDAMYWYRQDPGQGLRLIYYSQIVNDFQKGDIAEGYSVSREKKESFPLTVTSAQKNPTAFYLCASSSETGYSNQPQHFGDGTRLSIL.

This chain joins TRBV5-1 and TRBJ1-4; 9 nucleotides align to TRBD1. Germline-derived CDR1 and CDR2 are SGHRS and YFSETQ. The V gene end was trimmed by 4 bases and the J gene end by 1 base; junction bases not matched to a gene: 8. The CDR3 sequence is 17 residues long. In DNA, the CDR3 is TGCGCCAGCAGCATGGACAGGGGAGGCGGAACTAATGAAAAACTGTTTTTT. Translation: CASSMDRGGGTNEKLFF.

The chain joins TRBV4-2 to TRBJ1-2; D may be TRBD1 (6 bases). CDR1 is LGHNA, CDR2 YNFKEQ, per germline. The CDR3 loop spans 13 amino acids. The germline V and J ends were trimmed by 4 bases and 3 bases, with 9 bases remaining between them. This CDR3 reads CASSPRQDYGYTF. CDR3 bases: TGTGCCAGCAGCCCGCGACAGGACTATGGCTACACCTTC.

V and J are TRBV3-1 (or the pseudogene TRBV3-2) and TRBJ1-1, with TRBD1 matching over 7 bases. Trimming cost V 8 bases and J 5 bases; bases outside gene matches: 8. The CDR3 length is 13 residues. CDR1 and CDR2 (germline): LGHDT, YNNKEL (reference sequence). CDR3 in amino acids: CASAYRGGTEAFF. The CDR3 coding sequence is TGTGCCAGCGCCTACAGGGGTGGTACTGAAGCTTTCTTT.

The sample holds one count of this clone. This chain connects TRBV6-5 to TRBJ1-4; 7 nucleotides match TRBD1. This CDR3 has 15 residues. V lost 4 bases, J lost 7 bases, and 9 bases stayed unmatched. Germline CDR1 is MNHEY and CDR2 is SVGAGI. CDR3 sequence reads: CASSSFQGGSEKLFF. The CDR3 DNA follows: TGTGCCAGCAGTTCTTTCCAGGGGGGGAGTGAAAAACTGTTTTTT.

The chain links TRBV7-2 to TRBJ1-1; the D is unclear. The ends were cut back, 6 bases at V and 1 base at J, with 3 bases in the middle. The CDR3 loop spans 11 amino acids. Germline V gene lookup returns CDR1 SGHTA and CDR2 FQGNSA. CDR3 DNA: TGTGCCAGCAGGGCGAACACTGAAGCTTTCTTT. Translated, it gives CASRANTEAFF.

The chain carries TRBV6-1 and TRBJ1-4; D is undetermined. Germline loops: CDR1 MNHNS, CDR2 SASEGT. The CDR3 loop spans 17 amino acids. V lost 6 bases and J lost 0, with 17 bases in between. CDR3 sequence (DNA): TGTGCCAGCAGAGAACATAGAGAAGTTGCAACTAATGAAAAACTGTTTTTT. This sequence encodes CASREHREVATNEKLFF.

The chain uses TRBV18 and TRBJ1-2, with 7 bases identical to TRBD1. Germline CDR1 is KGHSH and CDR2 is LQKENI. J gave up 3 bases and V 1 base, and 11 bases lay outside the gene matches. CDR3 length equals 17 residues. The CDR3 reads CASSPLAGGSLDYGYTF. The DNA of the CDR3 is TGTGCCAGCTCACCACTGGCAGGGGGATCTCTCGACTATGGCTACACCTTC. Drawing the rest from reference TRBV18 and TRBJ1-2, the complete variable domain is NAGVMQNPRHLVRRRGQEARLRCSPMKGHSHVYWYRQLPEEGLKFMVYLQKENIIDESGMPKERFSAEFPKEGPSILRIQQVVRGDSAAYFCASSPLAGGSLDYGYTFGSGTRLTVV.

This chain links TRBV27 with TRBJ1-1; D ambiguous. Germline loops: CDR1 MNHEY, CDR2 SMNVEV (reference sequence). This CDR3 region has 13 residues. V was trimmed by 7 bases and J by 6 bases, leaving 15 bases between them. The CDR3 sequence is CASNSRVIAEAFF. CDR3 bases: TGTGCCAGCAATTCCCGGGTTATCGCTGAAGCTTTCTTT.

The chain is built from TRBV6-5 and TRBJ1-1; D unresolved. The germline CDR1 and CDR2 sequences are MNHEY and SVGAGI. Trimming pared 7 bases from V and 1 base from J, leaving 7 bases between. This CDR3 is built from 12 residues. This CDR3 reads CASIGGNTEAFF. Written as DNA, the CDR3 is TGTGCCAGCATAGGAGGGAACACTGAAGCTTTCTTT.